What follows are 18 T cell receptor beta chains derived from one specimen sequenced in a study of monozygotic twins with inflammatory bowel disease. Following a re-call of the 5' RACE reads, TCRdb has one entry per CDR3 protein and lacks DNA. In all, the sample yields approximately 150,000 distinct CDR3 sequences. Sample: blood. The source is a human donor with ulcerative colitis or Crohn's disease, or a healthy co-twin of an affected twin (not recorded which).

The rearrangement joins TRBV5-1 to TRBJ1-5; checking the TCRdb D call of TRBD1 is not possible without DNA. The CDR3 runs 15 residues. Germline V CDR1 and CDR2: SGHRS, YFSETQ. This CDR3 reads CASRGGLAENQPQHF.

The chain employs TRBV9 and TRBJ2-3; TCRdb indicates TRBD1, and absent DNA this call remains unverified. In germline, CDR1 is SGDLS, CDR2 YYNGEE. The CDR3 has 15 amino acids. The CDR3 region is CASSAWRGGMDTQYF.

The genes are TRBV6-9 and TRBJ2-6; absent DNA, TCRdb's TRBD1 call cannot be checked. The germline V gene has CDR1 MNHGY and CDR2 SVAAGI. The CDR3 sequence is 16 residues long. CDR3 protein: CASKLNPPSGANVLTF.

The rearrangement uses TRBV4-1 and TRBJ2-1; there is no DNA to check the TCRdb D call of TRBD2. Germline CDR1 reads MGHRA; CDR2 reads YSYEKL. This CDR3 has 17 residues. The CDR3 loop reads CASSEGPGTSSYNEQFF.

This chain joins TRBV5-1 and TRBJ1-6. Germline V gives CDR1 SGHRS, CDR2 YFSETQ. There are 14 residues in the CDR3. The CDR3 loop reads CASSLDRGNSPLHF.

This chain uses TRBV7-2 with TRBJ2-1; TCRdb reports TRBD2, a call that lacks DNA to check it against. Germline CDR1 and CDR2: SGHTA and FQGNSA. The CDR3 spans 13 residues. The CDR3 here is CAAARTSYNEQFF.

This chain uses TRBV12-3 or TRBV12-4 with TRBJ1-2; lacking DNA, the TRBD1 call made by TCRdb goes unchecked. CDR3 length: 13 residues. The CDR3 reads CASSPWDSYGYTF.

The CDR3 here is CASSPSPHEQYF. J is TRBJ2-7 and V is TRBV7-2; TCRdb selects TRBD2, and the lack of DNA leaves this call unchecked. Looked up from germline, CDR1 is SGHTA and CDR2 is FQGNSA. The CDR3 totals 12 residues.

J is TRBJ2-7 and V is TRBV7-7. Germline CDR1 SSHAT, CDR2 FNYEAQ (reference sequence). CDR3 length: 14 amino acids. CDR3 protein: CASSLADSSYEQYF.

The rearrangement uses TRBV5-1 and TRBJ2-5; absent DNA, TCRdb's TRBD1 call cannot be checked. This CDR3 is 16 amino acids long. CDR1 and CDR2 (germline): SGHRS, YFSETQ. CDR3 loop: CASSLALTGREETQYF. Combining the CDR3 with reference TRBV5-1 and TRBJ2-5 gives the whole variable domain KAGVTQTPRYLIKTRGQQVTLSCSPISGHRSVSWYQQTPGQGLQFLFEYFSETQRNKGNFPGRFSGRQFSNSRSEMNVSTLELGDSALYLCASSLALTGREETQYFGPGTRLLVL.

The chain links TRBV20-1 to TRBJ2-1; TCRdb outputs TRBD1, but without DNA this stays unchecked. The germline gives CDR1 DFQATT, CDR2 SNEGSKA (reference sequence). The CDR3 runs 15 residues. The CDR3 loop reads CSASPGGRPYNEQFF.

The chain joins TRBV14 to TRBJ2-7; without DNA, the TCRdb call of TRBD2 cannot be checked. In germline, CDR1 is SGHDN, CDR2 FVKESK. There are 17 residues in the CDR3. CDR3 residues: CASSQETSGGRQDEQYF.

The chain joins TRBV7-8 to TRBJ2-1. The CDR3 is 16 residues long. Germline CDR1 reads SGHVS; CDR2 reads FQNEAQ. The CDR3 is CASSLPVEIRYNEQFF.

The chain is built from TRBV6-5 and TRBJ1-1. Germline assignment: CDR1 MNHEY and CDR2 SVGAGI. The CDR3 is 16 amino acids. The CDR3 loop reads CASSYGQEGVNTEAFF.

The chain is built from TRBV25-1 and TRBJ1-4; TCRdb reports TRBD1, a call that lacks DNA to check it against. The CDR3 runs 14 residues. Looked up from germline, CDR1 is MGHDK and CDR2 is SYGVNS. The chain's CDR3 is CASPAGEVCEKLFF.

V is TRBV5-1 and J is TRBJ2-2; TCRdb indicates TRBD1, and absent DNA this call remains unverified. CDR3 size: 16 residues. In germline, CDR1 is SGHRS, CDR2 YFSETQ. The CDR3 loop is CASYPPGTANTGELFF. Full variable domain (remainder filled in from reference TRBV5-1 and TRBJ2-2): KAGVTQTPRYLIKTRGQQVTLSCSPISGHRSVSWYQQTPGQGLQFLFEYFSETQRNKGNFPGRFSGRQFSNSRSEMNVSTLELGDSALYLCASYPPGTANTGELFFGEGSRLTVL.

The chain is built from TRBV12-3 or TRBV12-4 and TRBJ1-5; lacking DNA, the TRBD1 call made by TCRdb goes unchecked. The CDR3 consists of 13 residues. The CDR3 sequence: CASSTGDTQPQHF.

The chain is built from TRBV27 and TRBJ2-5; TCRdb reports TRBD2, a call that lacks DNA to check it against. The CDR3 has 13 amino acids. CDR1 and CDR2 from the germline V gene are MNHEY and SMNVEV (reference sequence). CDR3 in amino acids: CASSTGGRETQYF.